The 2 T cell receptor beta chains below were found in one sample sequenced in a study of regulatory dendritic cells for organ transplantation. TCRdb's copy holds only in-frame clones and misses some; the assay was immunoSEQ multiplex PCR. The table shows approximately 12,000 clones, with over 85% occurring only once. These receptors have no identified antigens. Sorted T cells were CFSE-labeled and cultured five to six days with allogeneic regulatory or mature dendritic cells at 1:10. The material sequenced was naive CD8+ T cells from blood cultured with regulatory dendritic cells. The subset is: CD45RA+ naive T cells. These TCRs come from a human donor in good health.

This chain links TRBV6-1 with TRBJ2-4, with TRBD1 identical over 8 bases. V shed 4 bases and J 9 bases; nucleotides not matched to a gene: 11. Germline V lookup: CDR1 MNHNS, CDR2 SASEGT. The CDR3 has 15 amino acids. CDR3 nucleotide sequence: TGTGCCAGCAGTGGGACTGGACAGGGTTTGGCCATTCAGTACTTC. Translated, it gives CASSGTGQGLAIQYF.

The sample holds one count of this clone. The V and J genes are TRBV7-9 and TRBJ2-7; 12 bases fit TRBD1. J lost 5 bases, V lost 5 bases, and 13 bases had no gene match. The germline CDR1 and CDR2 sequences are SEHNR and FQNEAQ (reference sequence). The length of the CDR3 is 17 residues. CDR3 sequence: CASSPGTGGNLINEQYF. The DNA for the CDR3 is TGTGCCAGCAGCCCAGGGACAGGGGGCAACTTAATCAACGAGCAGTACTTC. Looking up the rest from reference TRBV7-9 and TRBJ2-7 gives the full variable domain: DTGVSQNPRHKITKRGQNVTFRCDPISEHNRLYWYRQTLGQGPEFLTYFQNEAQLEKSRLLSDRFSAERPKGSFSTLEIQRTEQGDSAMYLCASSPGTGGNLINEQYFGPGTRLTVT.